The 20 T cell receptor beta chains presented below share a single source sample, sequenced in a study of cytomegalovirus exposure and HLA in healthy donors. The PCR was carried out with 60 Vbeta primers and 13 Jbeta primers. Using immunoSEQ multiplex PCR, the repertoire was profiled, and TCRdb retains in-frame clones only, with some absent. The table for this sample gives 110,000 to 150,000 clones. Sequenced sample: PBMCs. The receptors were sampled from a male donor in good health and CMV-seronegative.

This chain joins TRBV29-1 and TRBJ1-1; TRBD1 aligns across 7 bases. CDR1 and CDR2 from the germline V gene are SQVTM and ANQGSEA. This CDR3 contains 12 residues. The ends lost 6 bases at V and 3 bases at J; junction bases unmatched: 4. The CDR3 here is CSVARGDTEAFF. DNA for the CDR3: TGCAGCGTCGCCAGGGGGGACACTGAAGCTTTCTTT.

About this clone: Other DNA sequences from this sample encode an identical CDR3 as well. The V call is TRBV29-1, the J call TRBJ1-1, with a tentative D call TRBD1 (5 bases). CDR3 size: 13 residues. CDR1 SQVTM and CDR2 ANQGSEA come from the germline V gene. The V and J ends lost 6 bases and 0 bases respectively, with 11 bases between them. The CDR3 DNA sequence: TGCAGCGTAAAGGGGCACTTGAACACTGAAGCTTTCTTT. Encoded protein: CSVKGHLNTEAFF.

This sequence joins TRBV5-1 and TRBJ1-1; tentative D call: TRBD1 (6 bases). The CDR3 is 15 residues long. V was shortened by 4 bases and J by 1 base, with 14 bases between the two germline ends. CDR1 and CDR2 (germline): SGHRS, YFSETQ. Here the CDR3 reads CASSATGRANTEAFF. The CDR3 nucleotides are TGCGCCAGCAGCGCTACAGGGAGAGCGAACACTGAAGCTTTCTTT.

This CDR3 reads CASSPRGRGYTF. As DNA, the CDR3 is TGTGCCAGCAGCCCCCGCGGGCGGGGCTACACCTTC. This chain connects TRBV13 to TRBJ1-2, with D unclear. The CDR3 runs to 12 residues. Germline V gives CDR1 PRHDT, CDR2 FYEKMQ (reference sequence). V gave up 5 bases and J gave up 8 bases, with 12 bases separating them.

The chain carries TRBV13 and TRBJ2-7, with D perhaps TRBD2 (6 bases). CDR1 PRHDT and CDR2 FYEKMQ come from the germline V gene (reference sequence). The germline V and J ends were trimmed by 5 bases and 0 bases, with 23 bases remaining between them. This CDR3 is 18 amino acids long. The CDR3 region has the DNA TGTGCCAGCAGCACCAGGGACTTAACGAAACAGAGCTCCTACGAGCAGTACTTC. This encodes CASSTRDLTKQSSYEQYF.

This chain links TRBV7-7 with TRBJ2-3; D possibly corresponds to TRBD1 (6 bases). Germline lookup yields CDR1 SSHAT and CDR2 FNYEAQ (reference sequence). The CDR3 runs to 18 residues. Trimming shortened V by 1 base and J by 4 bases, and 21 bases separated the two germline ends. The CDR3 region has the DNA TGTGCCAGCAGCTTAGGGGGTCGGGACAAGGACCCCCCAGATACGCAGTATTTT. This sequence encodes CASSLGGRDKDPPDTQYF.

This rearrangement joins TRBV6-1 to TRBJ1-3, with D unresolved. The CDR3 extends over 14 amino acids. Germline lookup yields CDR1 MNHNS and CDR2 SASEGT. Trimming pared 3 bases from V and 0 bases from J, leaving 6 bases between. CDR3 loop: CASSDGYSGNTIYF. DNA for the CDR3: TGTGCCAGCAGTGACGGGTACTCTGGAAACACCATATATTTT.

This chain uses TRBV2 with TRBJ2-7; 7 nucleotides match TRBD2. The CDR3 runs 15 residues. Germline V CDR1 and CDR2: SNHLY, FYNNEI. Trimming removed 0 bases from V and 2 bases from J; junction bases left unmatched: 4. This CDR3 is CASSEAQAGAYEQYF. The CDR3 coding sequence is TGTGCCAGCAGTGAAGCTCAGGCGGGGGCCTACGAGCAGTACTTC.

The genes are TRBV7-9 and TRBJ1-2; the D is unclear. The CDR3 runs to 14 residues. Germline V gene sequence: CDR1 SEHNR, CDR2 FQNEAQ (reference sequence). Deletions cut 2 bases from V and 6 bases from J, with 13 bases between. CDR3 sequence: CASSLSYGAHGYTF. In DNA form, the CDR3 reads TGTGCCAGCAGCTTAAGTTACGGAGCGCATGGCTACACCTTC.

The V gene is TRBV5-1, the J gene TRBJ1-1, with a weak D call TRBD1 (6 bases). The germline gives CDR1 SGHRS, CDR2 YFSETQ. The CDR3 is 14 amino acids. Trimming stripped 2 bases from V and 4 bases from J, with 12 bases between. The CDR3: CASSLNRVTTEAFF. The CDR3 DNA reads as TGCGCCAGCAGCTTAAACAGGGTGACCACTGAAGCTTTCTTT.

The chain employs TRBV30 and TRBJ1-2; possibly TRBD1 for D (5 bases). Trimming took off 2 bases at V and 4 bases at J, with 14 bases between the two ends. CDR1 and CDR2 from the germline V gene are GTSNPN and SVGIG (reference sequence). The CDR3 sequence is 14 residues long. CDR3 sequence (DNA): TGTGCCTGGAGTATCGGCAGGGCCGTCTATGGCTACACCTTC. Protein product: CAWSIGRAVYGYTF.

V is TRBV25-1 and J is TRBJ1-3; D might be TRBD1 (5 bases). This CDR3 has 13 amino acids. Deletions cut 3 bases from V and 4 bases from J, with 7 bases between. CDR1 MGHDK and CDR2 SYGVNS come from the germline V gene. This CDR3 reads CASSDPGGNTIYF. The CDR3 DNA reads TGTGCCAGCAGTGATCCAGGGGGAAACACCATATATTTT.

The V call is TRBV9, the J call TRBJ2-7; 10 bases match TRBD2. The ends lost 0 bases at V and 3 bases at J; junction bases unmatched: 3. Germline CDR1 reads SGDLS; CDR2 reads YYNGEE. This CDR3 spans 15 amino acids. The CDR3 region is CASSVDPSGSYEQYF. CDR3 DNA: TGTGCCAGCAGCGTAGATCCTAGCGGGAGCTACGAGCAGTACTTC.

V gene TRBV18 combines with J gene TRBJ2-7, with D maybe TRBD1 (5 bases). The CDR3 runs to 14 residues. The germline gives CDR1 KGHSH, CDR2 LQKENI. Trimming shortened V by 3 bases and J by 1 base, and 10 bases separated the two germline ends. The CDR3 loop reads CASSPKKGSYEQYF. CDR3 bases: TGTGCCAGCTCACCGAAAAAGGGGTCCTACGAGCAGTACTTC.

V is TRBV30 and J is TRBJ2-3, with TRBD2 matching over 7 bases. From germline, CDR1 is GTSNPN and CDR2 SVGIG (reference sequence). The CDR3 length is 14 residues. V trimming: 0 bases; J trimming: 5 bases; junction bases outside the gene matches: 5. The CDR3 nucleotides read TGTGCCTGGAGTGTCACTAGCGCTCTAGATACGCAGTATTTT. Its protein product is CAWSVTSALDTQYF.

This chain connects TRBV18 to TRBJ2-1; D possibly corresponds to TRBD1 (6 bases). CDR3 length: 15 residues. Germline V CDR1 and CDR2: KGHSH, LQKENI. Deletions cut 6 bases from V and 4 bases from J, with 16 bases between. CDR3 nucleotides: TGTGCCAGCTCCCTAGGACAGCCCAATTACAATGAGCAGTTCTTC. This sequence encodes CASSLGQPNYNEQFF.

This chain connects TRBV18 to TRBJ2-7; 9 bases map to TRBD2. V trimming: 1 base; J trimming: 3 bases; junction bases outside the gene matches: 4. Germline V lookup: CDR1 KGHSH, CDR2 LQKENI. This CDR3 contains 15 residues. Here the CDR3 DNA reads TGTGCCAGCTCACCACAGCGGGAGGCTTACTACGAGCAGTACTTC. It is translated as CASSPQREAYYEQYF. The full variable domain, with the rest looked up from reference TRBV18 and TRBJ2-7, is NAGVMQNPRHLVRRRGQEARLRCSPMKGHSHVYWYRQLPEEGLKFMVYLQKENIIDESGMPKERFSAEFPKEGPSILRIQQVVRGDSAAYFCASSPQREAYYEQYFGPGTRLTVT.

The chain carries TRBV18 and TRBJ1-6; 9 nucleotides line up with TRBD1. This CDR3 spans 14 amino acids. Per germline, CDR1 KGHSH and CDR2 LQKENI. Germline trimming cut 3 bases from V and 9 bases from J; bases unmatched to any gene: 3. The CDR3 is CASSPTGGSSPLHF. CDR3 sequence (DNA): TGTGCCAGCTCACCCACAGGGGGCAGTTCACCCCTCCACTTT.

The chain recombines TRBV11-2 with TRBJ2-7; D possibly corresponds to TRBD2 (6 bases). CDR1 is SGHAT and CDR2 is FQNNGV in the germline V gene. The CDR3 has 13 amino acids. The V gene lost 2 bases and the J gene lost 6 bases, with 11 bases spanning the gap. The CDR3 DNA follows: TGTGCCAGCAGCTTAACGAGCGGGCGCGAGCAGTACTTC. Translating it yields CASSLTSGREQYF.

V is TRBV9 and J is TRBJ1-5; D gene uncertain. This CDR3 spans 15 amino acids. Trimming stripped 0 bases from V and 2 bases from J, with 9 bases between. CDR1 is SGDLS, CDR2 YYNGEE, per germline. CDR3 in DNA: TGTGCCAGCAGCGTAGGAGGTAAGGGCAATCAGCCCCAGCATTTT. Translation: CASSVGGKGNQPQHF. Together with reference TRBV9 and TRBJ1-5, the CDR3 gives the full variable domain: DSGVTQTPKHLITATGQRVTLRCSPRSGDLSVYWYQQSLDQGLQFLIQYYNGEERAKGNILERFSAQQFPDLHSELNLSSLELGDSALYFCASSVGGKGNQPQHFGDGTRLSIL.